A selection of T cell receptor beta chains follows, all from one sample in a study of identical twins. TCRdb used MiXCR to reprocess the 5' RACE reads, holding one entry per CDR3 protein. The table has 400,000 to 550,000 distinct CDR3 sequences, 13% to 15% seen once. Another study also made use of these data, one on yellow fever vaccine responses in identical twins.

Input material: CD4+ T cells sorted from blood. These receptors were obtained from a woman younger than 35 in good health. The CDR3 runs from the conserved cysteine through the conserved F or W. A D gene is named only where the DNA matches it firmly. The size of a clone is reported for some rows only, either as once, few or many, or as a class for expanded clones.

>TRBV20-1|few|.|13|TRBJ2-7
CSARRGTSYEQYF
TGCAGTGCTAGACGGGGGACTTCCTACGAGCAGTACTTC
>TRBV3-1|few|TRBD1|17|TRBJ1-4
CASSQGLQGAANEKLFF
TGTGCCAGCAGCCAAGGTTTACAGGGGGCGGCTAATGAAAAACTGTTTTTT
>TRBV20-1|many|.|13|TRBJ2-2
CSAGTVNTGELFF
TGCAGTGCTGGGACGGTGAACACCGGGGAGCTGTTTTTT
>TRBV6-5|many|.|15|TRBJ2-6
CASSYSGVGANVLTF
TGTGCCAGCAGTTACTCGGGGGTAGGGGCCAACGTCCTGACTTTC
>TRBV5-1|many|TRBD2|14|TRBJ2-3
CASRSGDPPDTQYF
TGCGCCAGCAGGAGCGGGGACCCACCCGATACGCAGTATTTT
>TRBV12-3/TRBV12-4|few|.|16|TRBJ2-3
CASSLGGGSGTDTQYF
TGTGCCAGCAGTTTAGGGGGAGGTAGCGGTACAGATACGCAGTATTTT
>TRBV20-1|.|.|12|TRBJ2-7
CSATQSSYEQYF
TGCAGTGCTACCCAGAGCTCCTACGAGCAGTACTTC
>TRBV11-1|many|TRBD1|13|TRBJ2-7
CASSRQGSYEQYF
TGTGCCAGCAGCCGACAGGGGTCCTACGAGCAGTACTTC
>TRBV6-1|.|.|14|TRBJ2-1
CASSVYGNYNEQFF
TGTGCCAGCAGTGTTTATGGGAACTACAATGAGCAGTTCTTC
>TRBV5-1|few|.|15|TRBJ2-7
CASSSKVGGGYEQYF
TGCGCCAGCAGCTCAAAGGTAGGAGGGGGTTACGAGCAGTACTTC
>TRBV6-2/TRBV6-3|few|.|12|TRBJ1-1
CASSFNTVSAFF
TGTGCCAGCAGTTTCAACACCGTTAGCGCTTTCTTT
>TRBV18|.|TRBD1|15|TRBJ2-4
CASSPGTEVKNIQYF
TGTGCCAGCTCACCCGGGACAGAAGTCAAAAACATTCAGTACTTC
>TRBV5-1|few|TRBD1|16|TRBJ2-2
CASSLEGQGTTGELFF
TGCGCCAGCAGCTTGGAAGGACAGGGGACCACCGGGGAGCTGTTTTTT
>TRBV21-1|many|.|13|TRBJ2-7
CASTTGHPYEQYF
TGTGCCAGCACCACGGGACATCCCTACGAGCAGTACTTC
>TRBV12-3/TRBV12-4|few|.|14|TRBJ2-7
CASSFYLGAYEQYF
TGTGCCAGCAGTTTTTATCTGGGGGCCTACGAGCAGTACTTC
>TRBV5-1|many|TRBD2|17|TRBJ2-3
CASSRASGTRGTDTQYF
TGCGCCAGCAGCAGGGCTAGCGGAACGAGGGGCACAGATACGCAGTATTTT
>TRBV6-1|.|TRBD1|14|TRBJ1-2
CASSDGTGTYGYTF
TGTGCCAGCAGTGATGGGACAGGGACTTATGGCTACACCTTC
>TRBV30|.|.|15|TRBJ2-3
CASTRQAASTDTQYF
TGTGCCTCCACGCGGCAGGCAGCTAGCACAGATACGCAGTATTTT
>TRBV7-6|.|TRBD2|15|TRBJ2-7
CASSSTSGASYEQYF
TGTGCCAGCAGTTCGACTAGCGGGGCTTCCTACGAGCAGTACTTC
>TRBV29-1|.|.|13|TRBJ2-4
CSAQRGTTDIQYF
TGCAGCGCCCAAAGGGGGACGACGGACATTCAGTACTTC
>TRBV20-1|.|TRBD2|16|TRBJ2-3
CSAIGLAGESTDTQYF
TGCAGTGCCATAGGACTAGCGGGAGAGAGTACAGATACGCAGTATTTT
>TRBV7-6|many|TRBD2|17|TRBJ2-7
CASSLDLAGDLSYEQYF
TGTGCCAGCAGCTTAGACTTAGCGGGGGACCTCTCCTACGAGCAGTACTTC
>TRBV5-1|few|.|14|TRBJ2-2
CASSVVVTTGELFF
TGCGCCAGCAGCGTAGTGGTCACGACCGGGGAGCTGTTTTTT
>TRBV20-1|few|.|14|TRBJ1-2
CSARGAGSRDGYTF
TGCAGTGCTAGAGGGGCAGGGTCTCGAGATGGCTACACCTTC
>TRBV6-5|few|.|13|TRBJ2-3
CASSYQGRDTQYF
TGTGCCAGCAGTTACCAAGGGAGAGATACGCAGTATTTT
>TRBV5-1|many|TRBD2|15|TRBJ2-7
CASTWTSGNSYEQYF
TGCGCCAGCACCTGGACTAGCGGTAACTCCTACGAGCAGTACTTC
>TRBV10-3|few|.|13|TRBJ2-2
CAISGRDTGELFF
TGTGCCATCAGTGGGAGGGACACCGGGGAGCTGTTTTTT